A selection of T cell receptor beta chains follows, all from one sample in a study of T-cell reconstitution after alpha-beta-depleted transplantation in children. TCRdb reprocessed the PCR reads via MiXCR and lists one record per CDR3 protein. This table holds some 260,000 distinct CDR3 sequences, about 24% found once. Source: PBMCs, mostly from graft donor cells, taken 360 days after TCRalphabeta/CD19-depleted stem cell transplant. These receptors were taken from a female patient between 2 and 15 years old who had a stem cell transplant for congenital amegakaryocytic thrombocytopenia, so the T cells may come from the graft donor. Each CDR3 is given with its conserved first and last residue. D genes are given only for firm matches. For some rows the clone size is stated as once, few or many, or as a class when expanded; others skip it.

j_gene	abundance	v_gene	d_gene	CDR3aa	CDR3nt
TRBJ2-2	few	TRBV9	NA	CASSSDMVTGELFF	TGTGCCAGCAGCTCAGACATGGTTACCGGGGAGCTGTTTTTT
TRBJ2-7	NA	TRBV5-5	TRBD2	CASSLLAGGLYEQYF	TGTGCCAGCAGCTTACTAGCGGGGGGCCTTTACGAGCAGTACTTC
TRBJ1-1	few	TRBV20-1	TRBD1	CSASRQGIGDEAFF	TGCAGTGCTAGTCGACAGGGGATCGGGGATGAAGCTTTCTTT
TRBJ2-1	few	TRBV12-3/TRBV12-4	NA	CASSSTGSRANEQFF	TGTGCCAGCAGTTCCACAGGGTCAAGGGCGAATGAGCAGTTCTTC
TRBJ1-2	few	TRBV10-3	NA	CAISGVGAYGYTF	TGTGCCATCAGTGGGGTTGGGGCTTATGGCTACACCTTC
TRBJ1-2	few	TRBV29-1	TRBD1	CSVADRGGYTF	TGCAGCGTTGCCGACAGGGGGGGCTACACCTTC
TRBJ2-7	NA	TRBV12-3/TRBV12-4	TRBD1	CASSAKQGIRPYEQYF	TGTGCCAGCAGTGCTAAACAGGGGATTAGGCCCTACGAGCAGTACTTC
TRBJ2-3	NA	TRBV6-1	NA	CASSSVATDTQYF	TGTGCCAGCTCTTCTGTAGCCACAGATACGCAGTATTTT
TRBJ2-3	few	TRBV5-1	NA	CASSLASGLTDTQYF	TGCGCCAGCAGCTTGGCGAGCGGGTTAACAGATACGCAGTATTTT
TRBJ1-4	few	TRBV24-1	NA	CATSENPSRDSLEKLFF	TGTGCCACCAGTGAAAACCCCTCCCGGGACTCTCTGGAAAAACTGTTTTTT
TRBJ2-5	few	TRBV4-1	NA	CASSQEMGLSGSGAIQETQYF	TGCGCCAGCAGCCAAGAAATGGGGCTTAGCGGAAGCGGCGCCATCCAAGAGACCCAGTACTTC
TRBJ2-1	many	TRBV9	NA	CASCVGPCNEQFF	TGTGCCAGTTGTGTAGGGCCCTGCAATGAGCAGTTCTTC
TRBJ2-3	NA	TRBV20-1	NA	CSAGQITDTQYF	TGCAGTGCTGGACAGATCACAGATACGCAGTATTTT
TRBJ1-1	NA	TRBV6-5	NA	CASSYGRSNTEAFF	TGTGCCAGCAGTTACGGCAGGTCGAACACTGAAGCTTTCTTT
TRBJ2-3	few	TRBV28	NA	CASSPLLYRTDTQYF	TGTGCCAGCAGCCCCCTTTTATACCGCACAGATACGCAGTATTTT
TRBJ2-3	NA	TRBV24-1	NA	CATNSGTNTDTQYF	TGTGCCACCAACTCAGGGACGAACACAGATACGCAGTATTTT
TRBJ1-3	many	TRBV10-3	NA	CAIMTGNSGNTIYF	TGTGCCATCATGACGGGAAACTCTGGAAACACCATATATTTT
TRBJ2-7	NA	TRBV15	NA	CATSRDLGSSYEQYF	TGTGCCACCAGCAGAGATCTCGGCAGCTCCTACGAGCAGTACTTC
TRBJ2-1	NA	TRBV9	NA	CASSVDSQGYNEQFF	TGTGCCAGCAGCGTAGATTCCCAGGGATACAATGAGCAGTTCTTC
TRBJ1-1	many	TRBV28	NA	CASSTQEDTEAFF	TGTGCCAGCAGTACCCAAGAAGACACTGAAGCTTTCTTT
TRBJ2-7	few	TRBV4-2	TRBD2	CASSQDREGSHEQYF	TGTGCCAGCAGCCAAGATAGGGAGGGTAGCCACGAGCAGTACTTC
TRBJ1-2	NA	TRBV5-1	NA	CASSLITDYGYTF	TGCGCCAGCAGCCTTATCACAGACTATGGCTACACCTTC
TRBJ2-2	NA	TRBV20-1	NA	CSARALGDQNTGELFF	TGCAGTGCTAGAGCTCTAGGCGACCAGAACACCGGGGAGCTGTTTTTT